The 7 T cell receptor beta chains listed next were all sequenced from one sample in a study of CD8 T cells in Susac syndrome. After extraction with the RNeasy kit, 0.5 to 1 ug of the RNA was reverse transcribed using random hexamers. TCRdb ran MiXCR on the immunoSEQ multiplex PCR reads and lists one entry per CDR3 protein. The sample has over 80,000 distinct CDR3 sequences; over 80% are singletons. Sequences were obtained from CD8+ T cells from PBMCs. These receptors were collected from a human donor in good health.

This chain uses TRBV5-1 with TRBJ2-7; D is tentatively TRBD1 or TRBD2 (5 bases each). The germline gives CDR1 SGHRS, CDR2 YFSETQ. The CDR3 extends over 15 amino acids. Trimming removed 4 bases from V and 3 bases from J, with 17 bases in between. CDR3 region: CASSPRDGELYEQYF. DNA for the CDR3: TGCGCCAGCAGCCCCCGGGACGGAGAACTCTACGAGCAGTACTTC.

This chain joins TRBV27 and TRBJ2-7; the D gene could be TRBD1 or TRBD2 (5 bases each). Germline CDR1 MNHEY, CDR2 SMNVEV (reference sequence). Trimming left V 6 bases short and J 2 bases short, with 17 bases between. The CDR3 is 15 amino acids. In DNA form, the CDR3 reads TGTGCCAGCAGCCTGGGGCAGGGAGAAACCTACGAGCAGTACTTC. This sequence encodes CASSLGQGETYEQYF.

The chain uses TRBV9 and TRBJ2-5; the match to TRBD2 covers 8 bases. With 0 bases clipped from V and 3 bases from J, the junction kept 1 base outside the gene matches. This CDR3 has 14 residues. CDR1 and CDR2 (germline): SGDLS, YYNGEE. The CDR3, as DNA: TGTGCCAGCAGCGTAGGAGCGGGGGAAGAGACCCAGTACTTC. Residues: CASSVGAGEETQYF. Supplemented by reference TRBV9 and TRBJ2-5, the full variable domain reads DSGVTQTPKHLITATGQRVTLRCSPRSGDLSVYWYQQSLDQGLQFLIQYYNGEERAKGNILERFSAQQFPDLHSELNLSSLELGDSALYFCASSVGAGEETQYFGPGTRLLVL.

V gene TRBV29-1 combines with J gene TRBJ1-1; D gene uncertain. V was trimmed by 5 bases and J by 5 bases, leaving 18 bases between them. In germline, CDR1 is SQVTM, CDR2 ANQGSEA. There are 14 residues in the CDR3. The CDR3 protein is CSVRGSVVGTEAFF. For the CDR3, the DNA is TGCAGCGTTCGAGGATCAGTGGTAGGGACTGAAGCTTTCTTT.

This clonotype was observed a few times. The J gene is TRBJ2-7, the V gene TRBV7-9; D is ambiguous. Looked up from germline, CDR1 is SEHNR and CDR2 is FQNEAQ (reference sequence). With 6 bases removed from V and 3 bases from J, the gap between germline ends came to 15 bases. The CDR3 totals 14 residues. The CDR3 reads CASSPSGLFYEQYF. CDR3 coding DNA: TGTGCCAGCAGTCCTTCGGGTCTTTTCTACGAGCAGTACTTC.

The chain combines TRBV3-1 with TRBJ2-3, with D perhaps matching TRBD1 or TRBD2 (6 bases each). Germline values: CDR1 LGHDT, CDR2 YNNKEL (reference sequence). CDR3 length: 18 amino acids. V was pared by 7 bases and J by 2 bases, with 25 bases between. CDR3 loop: CASIYPLGGAWSTDTQYF. CDR3 bases: TGTGCCAGCATCTACCCCCTCGGGGGCGCGTGGTCCACAGATACGCAGTATTTT.

The V gene is TRBV5-1, the J gene TRBJ2-7; possibly TRBD1 for D (6 bases). V dropped 3 bases and J dropped 2 bases, with 9 bases sitting between them. Germline CDR1 reads SGHRS; CDR2 reads YFSETQ. The CDR3 extends over 13 amino acids. The CDR3 DNA sequence: TGCGCCAGCAGCTCCTCAGGGGCCTACGAGCAGTACTTC. Its protein is CASSSSGAYEQYF.